This T cell receptor (beta chain) was identified in a study of cytomegalovirus exposure and HLA in healthy donors. Study results and caveats: Most observed TCR sequences were rare, whereas some public TCRs were detected in many donors. Confirmation was obtained in vitro that a few CMV-associated chains are specific for CMV antigens.

V shed 5 bases and J shed 3 bases, with 13 bases lying between them. The germline V gene encodes CDR1 SEHNR and CDR2 FQNEAQ (reference sequence). This CDR3 spans 14 amino acids. Remarks on this clone: The antigen is unknown.

Profiled with immunoSEQ multiplex PCR; TCRdb holds only in-frame clones, not every one. The sample holds 250,000 to 400,000 clones, roughly 88% seen once. Sequenced input: PBMCs. V gene TRBV7-9 combines with J gene TRBJ1-2; no reliable D call. This clonotype was obtained from a man in his thirties or forties in good health and CMV-seronegative. CDR3 in DNA: TGTGCCAGCAGCCTAGATTCTCTCCACTATGGCTACACCTTC. This translates into CASSLDSLHYGYTF.